This T cell receptor (beta chain) appears in the sequencing data of a study of cytomegalovirus exposure and HLA in healthy donors. The CDR3 is made up of 17 amino acids. Trimming cost V 1 base and J 7 bases; bases outside gene matches: 11. Germline CDR1 is LNHDA and CDR2 is SQIVND (reference sequence). The data were produced by immunoSEQ multiplex PCR, yet TCRdb's version contains in-frame clones alone and is incomplete. In the table there are approximately 200,000 clones, more than 65% of which are singletons. Sample: PBMCs. The rearrangement uses TRBV19 and TRBJ2-1; 9 nucleotides agree with TRBD1. This clonotype was sampled from a woman under 40 in good health and CMV-seropositive. This chain's CDR3 is CASSIVPQGAPGNEQFF. The CDR3 DNA reads TGTGCCAGTAGTATAGTCCCACAGGGGGCCCCGGGGAATGAGCAGTTCTTC. Using reference TRBV19 and TRBJ2-1 for the parts outside the CDR3, the full variable domain is DGGITQSPKYLFRKEGQNVTLSCEQNLNHDAMYWYRQDPGQGLRLIYYSQIVNDFQKGDIAEGYSVSREKKESFPLTVTSAQKNPTAFYLCASSIVPQGAPGNEQFFGPGTRLTVL.